The 25 T cell receptor beta chains given below trace back to one sample, sequenced in a study of shared clonotypes between healthy human individuals. CD8 cells classed as naive were CD45RO-negative and positively selected for CCR7, excluding terminally differentiated effector memory CD45RA+ cells. Clones were sequenced by immunoSEQ multiplex PCR, and TCRdb holds only the in-frame ones, with some missing. The table records about 2 million clones, about 94% of them present only once. Material for sequencing was naive CD8+ T cells sorted from blood. Receptors were obtained from a man younger than 35 in good health.

V usage is TRBV10-3 and J usage is TRBJ1-5; D not certain. The ends were cut back, 0 bases at V and 3 bases at J, with 15 bases in the middle. Germline V gene lookup returns CDR1 ENHRY and CDR2 SYGVKD. The CDR3 runs 17 residues. CDR3 DNA sequence: TGTGCCATCAGTGAGTCGCACAGTCCAGGACCCAATCAGCCCCAGCATTTT. Its protein product is CAISESHSPGPNQPQHF.

V is TRBV27 and J is TRBJ1-2; 10 bases fit TRBD1. CDR3 length: 15 residues. CDR1 and CDR2 (germline): MNHEY, SMNVEV (reference sequence). V shed 6 bases, J shed 6 bases, and the junction held 10 bases outside the gene matches. The CDR3 nucleotides read TGTGCCAGCAGACCCCTTGGGACAGGGGTAAATGGCTACACCTTC. Its translation is CASRPLGTGVNGYTF.

As concerns this clone: The sample contains more than one DNA sequence encoding this CDR3. This rearrangement joins TRBV4-1 to TRBJ1-1; D is unclear. Germline CDR1 reads MGHRA; CDR2 reads YSYEKL. Trimming removed 3 bases from V and 4 bases from J, with 9 bases in between. The CDR3 is 13 residues long. This chain's CDR3 is CASSHQQGTEAFF. CDR3 DNA: TGCGCCAGCAGCCACCAACAAGGCACTGAAGCTTTCTTT.

The chain links TRBV11-2 to TRBJ2-7, with no clear D. CDR3 size: 14 residues. V lost 5 bases to trimming and J lost 3 bases, with 14 bases between them. The V gene's germline CDR1 is SGHAT and CDR2 FQNNGV. The CDR3 is CASSNYQANYEQYF. The CDR3 DNA sequence: TGTGCCAGCAGCAATTATCAGGCGAACTACGAGCAGTACTTC.

The chain joins TRBV10-3 to TRBJ1-2; 7 bases map to TRBD1. Trimming removed 0 bases from V and 8 bases from J; junction bases left unmatched: 6. The CDR3 length is 14 residues. Germline V gene data show CDR1 as ENHRY and CDR2 as SYGVKD. The CDR3 coding sequence is TGTGCCATCAGTGAGTCGACAGGGCCTGAAGGCTACACCTTC. This encodes CAISESTGPEGYTF.

The chain uses TRBV7-9 and TRBJ1-3; D ambiguous. CDR1 and CDR2 (germline): SEHNR, FQNEAQ (reference sequence). V was clipped by 5 bases and J by 5 bases, with 7 bases between them. This CDR3 has 12 amino acids. The chain's CDR3 is CASSDIRNTIYF. The CDR3 nucleotides are TGTGCCAGCAGCGACATACGAAACACCATATATTTT.

The sample holds a few counts of this clone. The gene calls are TRBV27 and TRBJ2-5, with 8 bases aligning to TRBD1. Germline V gene sequence: CDR1 MNHEY, CDR2 SMNVEV (reference sequence). The CDR3 runs 14 residues. V lost 3 bases, J lost 5 bases, and 5 bases stayed unmatched. Here the CDR3 DNA reads TGTGCCAGCAGTTTCGGACAGGGTGGGGAGACCCAGTACTTC. Protein product: CASSFGQGGETQYF.

This chain connects TRBV2 to TRBJ2-5, with D possibly being TRBD1 (6 bases). The V gene lost 5 bases and the J gene lost 3 bases, with 16 bases spanning the gap. The germline V gene has CDR1 SNHLY and CDR2 FYNNEI. The CDR3 runs to 15 residues. The CDR3 sequence is CASSSQQGEEETQYF. CDR3 nucleotides: TGTGCCAGCAGTTCTCAACAGGGAGAAGAAGAGACCCAGTACTTC. Filled out from reference TRBV2 and TRBJ2-5, the complete variable domain reads EPEVTQTPSHQVTQMGQEVILRCVPISNHLYFYWYRQILGQKVEFLVSFYNNEISEKSEIFDDQFSVERPDGSNFTLKIRSTKLEDSAMYFCASSSQQGEEETQYFGPGTRLLVL.

A single count supports this clone. This chain uses TRBV29-1 with TRBJ1-1; 12 bases line up with TRBD1. This CDR3 contains 22 residues. Germline V gene lookup returns CDR1 SQVTM and CDR2 ANQGSEA. J was trimmed by 7 bases and V by 0 bases; bases with no gene match: 27. The CDR3 DNA follows: TGCAGCGTTGAAGATCTGGTTACTCCGGGACAGGGGGCGCTGGGCAATAAAGTTGAAGCTTTCTTT. Amino acid sequence: CSVEDLVTPGQGALGNKVEAFF. Variable domain in full (rest from reference TRBV29-1 and TRBJ1-1): SAVISQKPSRDICQRGTSLTIQCQVDSQVTMMFWYRQQPGQSLTLIATANQGSEATYESGFVIDKFPISRPNLTFSTLTVSNMSPEDSSIYLCSVEDLVTPGQGALGNKVEAFFGQGTRLTVV.

The V call is TRBV19, the J call TRBJ1-1, with TRBD1 identical over 8 bases. There are 14 residues in the CDR3. After removal of 6 bases from V and 1 base from J, the junction contained 4 bases not matched to a gene. The germline V gene has CDR1 LNHDA and CDR2 SQIVND (reference sequence). The CDR3 DNA follows: TGTGCCAGTAGCTTCAGGGGGCCGAACACTGAAGCTTTCTTT. Translating gives CASSFRGPNTEAFF.

The rearrangement links TRBV2 to TRBJ2-6; D is perhaps TRBD2 (6 bases). V was shortened by 5 bases and J by 1 base, with 12 bases between the two germline ends. CDR1 is SNHLY, CDR2 FYNNEI, per germline. The CDR3 is 16 residues long. Here the CDR3 reads CASSRDWESGANVLTF. The CDR3 DNA follows: TGTGCCAGCAGTCGGGACTGGGAGTCTGGGGCCAACGTCCTGACTTTC.

The chain employs TRBV27 and TRBJ2-2; D is uncertain. Germline V gives CDR1 MNHEY, CDR2 SMNVEV (reference sequence). The V end was cut by 3 bases, the J end by 4 bases, with 6 bases between. The length of the CDR3 is 13 residues. The CDR3 is CASSFRRTGELFF. For the CDR3, the DNA is TGTGCCAGCAGTTTCCGCCGCACCGGGGAGCTGTTTTTT.

As for this clone: Additional DNA sequences in this sample encode the identical CDR3. This chain connects TRBV27 to TRBJ2-7; 7 bases map to TRBD1. V lost 5 bases to trimming and J lost 6 bases; unmatched junction nucleotides: 4. Germline V gene data show CDR1 as MNHEY and CDR2 as SMNVEV (reference sequence). The CDR3 consists of 12 residues. For the CDR3, the DNA is TGTGCCAGCAGTCCTACAGGGGCCGAGCAGTACTTC. It translates to CASSPTGAEQYF.

As for this clone: A much larger clone lies one base from this, so it may be a read error. The chain joins TRBV19 to TRBJ1-5, with D perhaps TRBD1 (6 bases). Trimming removed 4 bases at V and 0 bases at J, with 7 bases between. The CDR3 is made up of 14 amino acids. Germline V gene lookup returns CDR1 LNHDA and CDR2 SQIVND (reference sequence). CDR3: CASSNRDSNQPQHF. CDR3 sequence (DNA): TGTGCCAGTAGTAACAGGGATAGCAATCAGCCCCAGCATTTT.

V is TRBV4-3 and J is TRBJ2-4; D not resolved. CDR3 length: 15 amino acids. Looked up from germline, CDR1 is LGHNA and CDR2 is YSLEER. V shed 0 bases and J shed 1 base, with 7 bases lying between them. The CDR3 region has the DNA TGCGCCAGCAGCCAAGAAAGGGTGGCCAAAAACATTCAGTACTTC. Translated, it gives CASSQERVAKNIQYF.

The chain couples TRBV13 to TRBJ1-2; 9 positions agree with TRBD1. Trimming took 3 bases from V and 7 from J; bases not matched to a gene: 6. In germline, CDR1 is PRHDT, CDR2 FYEKMQ (reference sequence). The CDR3 extends over 14 amino acids. In DNA, the CDR3 is TGTGCCAGCAGCTTGCGGGACAGGGAGGGTGGCTACACCTTC. Protein product: CASSLRDREGGYTF.

The genes are TRBV28 and TRBJ1-2; the D gene is possibly TRBD1 (6 bases). The CDR3 is made up of 13 amino acids. V lost 6 bases, J lost 0 bases, and 8 bases lay in between. The V gene's germline CDR1 is MDHEN and CDR2 SYDVKM. The CDR3 sequence: CASRWTANYGYTF. The CDR3, as DNA: TGTGCCAGCAGGTGGACAGCTAACTATGGCTACACCTTC.

This clone was observed a single time. This sequence joins TRBV19 and TRBJ2-2; tentative D call: TRBD1 (5 bases). V was clipped by 0 bases and J by 0 bases, with 17 bases between them. Germline CDR1 and CDR2: LNHDA and SQIVND (reference sequence). The CDR3 spans 19 residues. The CDR3 reads CASSIDLIRPDTNTGELFF. The CDR3 DNA follows: TGTGCCAGTAGTATAGACCTAATACGACCGGACACGAACACCGGGGAGCTGTTTTTT.

The count of this clone is one. The CDR3 protein is CASSHGLAVIQETQYF. The CDR3 bases are TGTGCCAGCAGCCACGGACTAGCGGTGATCCAAGAGACCCAGTACTTC. The rearrangement uses TRBV7-2 and TRBJ2-5, with 10 bases aligning to TRBD2. V gave up 5 bases and J gave up 1 base; unmatched junction bases: 7. There are 16 residues in the CDR3. Germline CDR1 SGHTA, CDR2 FQGNSA.

Concerning this clone itself: Just one base apart from a much larger clone, this may be a read error. Other DNA sequences within the sample encode an identical CDR3. The CDR3 DNA reads as TGTGCCAGCAGCTTAGAAGGGCTGGAGACCCAGTACTTC. Its protein is CASSLEGLETQYF. The chain carries TRBV7-9 and TRBJ2-5; D is unclear. The V end was cut by 1 base, the J end by 5 bases, with 8 bases between. This CDR3 spans 13 amino acids. Germline CDR1 SEHNR, CDR2 FQNEAQ (reference sequence).

This rearrangement joins TRBV4-1 to TRBJ2-7; TRBD2 aligns across 8 bases. The CDR3 sequence is 14 residues long. The junction had 10 bases not matched to a gene; V was cut back by 6 bases and J by 6 bases. The V gene's germline CDR1 is MGHRA and CDR2 YSYEKL. The CDR3 bases are TGCGCCAGCAGTTTGACTAGCGCCGCCAGCGAGCAGTACTTC. Translation gives CASSLTSAASEQYF.

This clone was recorded once. The chain employs TRBV2 and TRBJ1-2, with a tentative D call TRBD1 (5 bases). Germline V gene data show CDR1 as SNHLY and CDR2 as FYNNEI. Deletions cut 7 bases from V and 0 bases from J, with 12 bases between. This CDR3 region has 14 residues. CDR3 in DNA: TGTGCCAGCACTACGACAGAGACTAACTATGGCTACACCTTC. As protein: CASTTTETNYGYTF. The full variable domain, its missing parts supplied by reference TRBV2 and TRBJ1-2, is EPEVTQTPSHQVTQMGQEVILRCVPISNHLYFYWYRQILGQKVEFLVSFYNNEISEKSEIFDDQFSVERPDGSNFTLKIRSTKLEDSAMYFCASTTTETNYGYTFGSGTRLTVV.

The V and J genes are TRBV21-1 and TRBJ1-1; TRBD1 is taken as the D call from the table, unchecked against the DNA. TRBV21-1 is given as a pseudogene. The CDR3 is 17 residues long. Here the CDR3 DNA reads TGTGCCAGCAGCAAAGTTGGGGTAGGGGGAGAATCCACTGAAGCTTTCTTT. Translated: CASSKVGVGGESTEAFF.

The chain uses TRBV19 and TRBJ2-7; a possible D gene is TRBD1 (5 bases). The CDR3 is 15 amino acids. The germline CDR1 and CDR2 sequences are LNHDA and SQIVND (reference sequence). V lost 5 bases, J lost 2 bases, and 16 bases lay in between. The CDR3 DNA follows: TGTGCCAGTAGTGACCCTTGGACAAAAACCTACGAGCAGTACTTC. Translating gives CASSDPWTKTYEQYF.

The chain combines TRBV5-4 with TRBJ1-1; 8 bases map to TRBD1. Trimming cost V 4 bases and J 3 bases; bases outside gene matches: 8. The CDR3 has 15 residues. Germline CDR1 is SGHNT and CDR2 is YYREEE (reference sequence). This chain's CDR3 is CASSPWTGWDTEAFF. The CDR3 nucleotides are TGTGCCAGCAGCCCCTGGACAGGGTGGGACACTGAAGCTTTCTTT.